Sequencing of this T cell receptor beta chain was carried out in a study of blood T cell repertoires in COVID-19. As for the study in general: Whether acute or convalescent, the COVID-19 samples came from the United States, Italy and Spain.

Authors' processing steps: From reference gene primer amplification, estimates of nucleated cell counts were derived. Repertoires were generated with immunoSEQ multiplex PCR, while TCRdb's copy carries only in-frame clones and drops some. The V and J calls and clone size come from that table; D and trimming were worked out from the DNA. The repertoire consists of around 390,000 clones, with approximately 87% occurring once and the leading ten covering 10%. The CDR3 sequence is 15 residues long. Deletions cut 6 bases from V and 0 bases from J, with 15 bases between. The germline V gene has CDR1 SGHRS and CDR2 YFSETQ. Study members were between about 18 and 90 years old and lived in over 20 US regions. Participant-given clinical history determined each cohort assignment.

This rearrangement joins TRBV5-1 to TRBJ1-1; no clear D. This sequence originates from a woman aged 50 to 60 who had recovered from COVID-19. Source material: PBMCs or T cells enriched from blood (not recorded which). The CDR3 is CASTRSGDMNTEAFF. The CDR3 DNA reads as TGCGCCAGCACTCGATCCGGGGATATGAACACTGAAGCTTTCTTT. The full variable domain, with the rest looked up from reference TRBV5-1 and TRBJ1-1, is KAGVTQTPRYLIKTRGQQVTLSCSPISGHRSVSWYQQTPGQGLQFLFEYFSETQRNKGNFPGRFSGRQFSNSRSEMNVSTLELGDSALYLCASTRSGDMNTEAFFGQGTRLTVV.